This TCR beta chain appears in the sequencing data of a study of metastatic and nonmetastatic thyroid tumors. Study findings and constraints: For both blood and tumor, malignant thyroid tumors reportedly showed significantly higher TCR beta diversity than benign nodules did.

Under the authors' procedure: The distant-metastasis classifier for papillary thyroid cancer was built from CDR3 differences across clinicopathological groups. TCRdb reprocessed the PCR reads via MiXCR. The V and J calls come from TCRdb's annotation, not from the publication. This sample yields around 27,000 clones, of which under 15% are seen a single time; approximately 3.4% belongs to the top ten. This clone was observed many times. Its target is unknown. The CDR3 spans 16 residues. Per germline, CDR1 SGHKS and CDR2 YYEKEE (reference sequence). J gave up 2 bases and V 0 bases, and 7 bases lay outside the gene matches. Each patient came to thyroid surgery without any prior treatment (of any kind).

This sequence joins TRBV5-5 and TRBJ2-7; 8 bases are shared with TRBD1. Sequencing input: blood. The clonotype comes from a female donor with papillary thyroid cancer or a benign thyroid nodule (not recorded which). Some clones in this sample may be carry-over from other donors' samples. CDR3 bases: TGTGCCAGCAGCTTGGAGCCGGGACAGGACACCTACGAGCAGTACTTC. Residues: CASSLEPGQDTYEQYF.